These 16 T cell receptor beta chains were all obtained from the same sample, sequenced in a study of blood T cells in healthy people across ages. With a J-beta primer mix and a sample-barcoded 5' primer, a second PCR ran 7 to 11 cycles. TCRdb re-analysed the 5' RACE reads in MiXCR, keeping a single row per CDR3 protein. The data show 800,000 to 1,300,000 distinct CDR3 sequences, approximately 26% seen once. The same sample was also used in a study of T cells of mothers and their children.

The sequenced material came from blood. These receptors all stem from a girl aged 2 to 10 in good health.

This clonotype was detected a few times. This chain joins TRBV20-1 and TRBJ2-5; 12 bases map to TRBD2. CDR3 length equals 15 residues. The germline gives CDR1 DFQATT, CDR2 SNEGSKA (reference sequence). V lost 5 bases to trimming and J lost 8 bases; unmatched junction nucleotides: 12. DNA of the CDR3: TGCAGTGCTTCAGACCTAGCGGGAGGGTGGGAAACCCAGTACTTC. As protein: CSASDLAGGWETQYF.

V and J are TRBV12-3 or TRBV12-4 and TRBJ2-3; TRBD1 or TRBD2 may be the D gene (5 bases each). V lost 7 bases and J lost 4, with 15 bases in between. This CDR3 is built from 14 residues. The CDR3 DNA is TGTGCCAGCATGCTCGAAAGAGGGGCAGATACGCAGTATTTT. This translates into CASMLERGADTQYF.

CDR3 sequence reads: CASSLEAAYNEQFF. The CDR3 region has the DNA TGTGCCAGCAGTTTAGAGGCAGCGTACAATGAGCAGTTCTTC. This sequence joins TRBV28 and TRBJ2-1; D ambiguous. The CDR3 is 14 amino acids. Trimming shortened V by 2 bases and J by 4 bases, and 9 bases separated the two germline ends. Germline loops: CDR1 MDHEN, CDR2 SYDVKM.

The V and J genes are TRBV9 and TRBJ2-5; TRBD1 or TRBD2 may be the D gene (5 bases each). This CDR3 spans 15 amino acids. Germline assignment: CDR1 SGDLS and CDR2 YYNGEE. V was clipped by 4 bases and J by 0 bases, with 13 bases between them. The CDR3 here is CASSTSGTHQETQYF. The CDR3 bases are TGTGCCAGCAGCACATCCGGGACGCACCAAGAGACCCAGTACTTC.

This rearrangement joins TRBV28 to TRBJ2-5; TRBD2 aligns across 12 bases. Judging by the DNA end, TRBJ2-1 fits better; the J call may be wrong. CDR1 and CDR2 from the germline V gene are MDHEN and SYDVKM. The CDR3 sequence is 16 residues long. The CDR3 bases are TGTGCCAGCAAAAGTTGGACTAGCGGGATTACGGGTGAGCAGTTCTTC. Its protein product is CASKSWTSGITGEQFF.

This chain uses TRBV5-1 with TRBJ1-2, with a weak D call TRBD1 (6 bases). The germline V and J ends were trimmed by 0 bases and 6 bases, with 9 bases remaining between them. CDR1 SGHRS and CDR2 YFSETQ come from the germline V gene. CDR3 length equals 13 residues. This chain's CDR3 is CASSLASGDGYTF. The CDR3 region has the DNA TGCGCCAGCAGCTTGGCGTCAGGGGATGGCTACACCTTC.

The CDR3 region is CASSLGAGSRSYEQYF. CDR3 DNA sequence: TGTGCCAGCAGCTTAGGGGCGGGGTCCCGCTCCTACGAGCAGTACTTC. The J gene is TRBJ2-1, the V gene TRBV7-9, with D possibly TRBD2 on 6 matching bases. The J call may be in error: the DNA end matches TRBJ2-7 better. This CDR3 has 16 residues. Per germline, CDR1 SEHNR and CDR2 FQNEAQ (reference sequence).

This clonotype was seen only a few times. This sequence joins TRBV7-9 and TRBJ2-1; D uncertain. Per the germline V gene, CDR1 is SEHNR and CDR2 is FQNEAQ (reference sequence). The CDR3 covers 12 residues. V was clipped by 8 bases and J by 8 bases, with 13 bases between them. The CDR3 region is CASGRGIDEQFF. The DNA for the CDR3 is TGTGCCAGCGGTCGTGGTATCGATGAGCAGTTCTTC.

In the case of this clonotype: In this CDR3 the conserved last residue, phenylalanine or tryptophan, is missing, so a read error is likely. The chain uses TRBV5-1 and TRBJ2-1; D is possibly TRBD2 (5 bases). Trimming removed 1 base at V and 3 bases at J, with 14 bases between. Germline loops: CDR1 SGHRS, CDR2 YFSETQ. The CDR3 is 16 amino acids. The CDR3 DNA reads TGCGCCAGCAGCTTGTTATCGGAGGTTCGCTACAATGAGCAGTTCCTC. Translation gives CASSLLSEVRYNEQFL.

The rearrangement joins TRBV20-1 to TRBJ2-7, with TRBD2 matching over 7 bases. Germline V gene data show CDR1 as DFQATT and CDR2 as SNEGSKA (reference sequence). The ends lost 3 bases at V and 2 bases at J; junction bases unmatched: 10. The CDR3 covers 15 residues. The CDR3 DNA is TGCAGTGCTAGGCTCGTCCGGGGGGACCCCTACGAGCAGTACTTC. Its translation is CSARLVRGDPYEQYF.

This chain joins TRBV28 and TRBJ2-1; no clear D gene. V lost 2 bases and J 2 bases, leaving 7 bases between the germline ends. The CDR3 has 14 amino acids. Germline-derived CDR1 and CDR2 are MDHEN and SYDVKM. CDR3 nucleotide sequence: TGTGCCAGCAGTTTAACCGACGCCTACAATGAGCAGTTCTTC. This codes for CASSLTDAYNEQFF.

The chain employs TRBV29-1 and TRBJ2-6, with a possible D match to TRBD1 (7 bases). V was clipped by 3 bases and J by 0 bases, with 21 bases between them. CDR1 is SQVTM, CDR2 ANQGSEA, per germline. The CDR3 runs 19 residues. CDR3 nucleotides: TGCAGCGTTGATGGGGTGGAGGGGGCCACGGACTCTGGGGCCAACGTCCTGACTTTC. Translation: CSVDGVEGATDSGANVLTF.

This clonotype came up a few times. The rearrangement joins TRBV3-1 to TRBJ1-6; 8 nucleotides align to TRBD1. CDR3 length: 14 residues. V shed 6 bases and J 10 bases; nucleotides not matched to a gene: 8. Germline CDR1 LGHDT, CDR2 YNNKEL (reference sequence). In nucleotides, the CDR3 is TGTGCCAGCAGTATGACAGGGGAGGGATCACCCCTCCACTTT. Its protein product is CASSMTGEGSPLHF.

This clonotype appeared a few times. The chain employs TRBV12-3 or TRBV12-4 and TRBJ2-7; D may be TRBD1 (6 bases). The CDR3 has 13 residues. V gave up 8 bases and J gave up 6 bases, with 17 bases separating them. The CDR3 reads CASEVTGTREQYF. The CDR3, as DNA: TGTGCCAGCGAAGTGACAGGAACGCGCGAGCAGTACTTC.

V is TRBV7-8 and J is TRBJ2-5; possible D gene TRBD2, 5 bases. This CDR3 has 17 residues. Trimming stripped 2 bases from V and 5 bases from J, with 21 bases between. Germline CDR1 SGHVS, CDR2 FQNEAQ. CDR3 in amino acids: CASSLKRVFIQPETQYF. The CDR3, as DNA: TGTGCCAGCAGCTTAAAGAGGGTTTTCATTCAGCCGGAGACCCAGTACTTC.

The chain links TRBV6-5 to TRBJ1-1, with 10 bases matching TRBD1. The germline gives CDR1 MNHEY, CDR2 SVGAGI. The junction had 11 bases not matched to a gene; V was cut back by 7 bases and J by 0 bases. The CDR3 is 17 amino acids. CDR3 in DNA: TGTGCCAGCACTTCGACTCCGGGACAGGGGATGAACACTGAAGCTTTCTTT. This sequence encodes CASTSTPGQGMNTEAFF.